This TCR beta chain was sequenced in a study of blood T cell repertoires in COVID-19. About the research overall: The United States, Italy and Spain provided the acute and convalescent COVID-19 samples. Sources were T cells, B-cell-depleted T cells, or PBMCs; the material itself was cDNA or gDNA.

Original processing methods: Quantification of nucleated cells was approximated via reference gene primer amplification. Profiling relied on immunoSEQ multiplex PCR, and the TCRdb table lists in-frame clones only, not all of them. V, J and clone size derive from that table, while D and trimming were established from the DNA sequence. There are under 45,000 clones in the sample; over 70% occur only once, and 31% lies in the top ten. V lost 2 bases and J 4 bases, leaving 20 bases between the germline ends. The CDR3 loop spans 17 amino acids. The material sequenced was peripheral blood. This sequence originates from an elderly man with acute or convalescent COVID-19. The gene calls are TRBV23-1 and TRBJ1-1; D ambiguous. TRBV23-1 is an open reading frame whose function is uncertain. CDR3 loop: CASSQVYLRFRGTEAFF. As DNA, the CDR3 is TGCGCCAGCAGTCAAGTTTACCTACGTTTTCGGGGCACTGAAGCTTTCTTT.